Below are 20 T cell receptor beta chains sequenced from a single sample in a study of T-cell reconstitution after alpha-beta-depleted transplantation in children. Unique molecular identifiers were used to barcode this TCRbeta library. TCRdb re-analysed the PCR reads in MiXCR, keeping a single row per CDR3 protein. The repertoire consists of 610,000 or so distinct CDR3 sequences, with 27% occurring once and the leading ten covering under 45%. The specimen was PBMCs, collected before TCRalphabeta/CD19-depleted stem cell transplant. Receptors originate from a boy in the first two years of life with Wiskott-Aldrich syndrome, due to receive a stem cell transplant.

J is TRBJ2-1 and V is TRBV10-3; 7 bases align to TRBD1. Trimming took 0 bases from V and 3 from J; bases not matched to a gene: 5. This CDR3 spans 16 amino acids. Germline CDR1 and CDR2: ENHRY and SYGVKD. In DNA, the CDR3 is TGTGCCATCAGTGAGTCATGGACAGGAGACTACAATGAGCAGTTCTTC. Residues: CAISESWTGDYNEQFF.

This chain connects TRBV7-2 to TRBJ2-5; D may correspond to TRBD1 or TRBD2 (5 bases each). The CDR3 totals 14 residues. V lost 5 bases, J lost 4 bases, and 14 bases lay in between. The V gene's germline CDR1 is SGHTA and CDR2 FQGNSA. CDR3 coding DNA: TGTGCCAGCAGCCCCAAGTTGGGGGTAGAGACCCAGTACTTC. Its protein is CASSPKLGVETQYF.

The chain uses TRBV7-9 and TRBJ2-3, with D hard to call. The CDR3 extends over 15 amino acids. With 3 bases removed from V and 4 bases from J, the gap between germline ends came to 14 bases. Per the germline V gene, CDR1 is SEHNR and CDR2 is FQNEAQ (reference sequence). The CDR3 coding sequence is TGTGCCAGCAGCTTTTCCCGGCCCATCTCAGATACGCAGTATTTT. This gives the protein CASSFSRPISDTQYF.

The chain links TRBV5-1 to TRBJ2-3; D remains unclear. Per the germline V gene, CDR1 is SGHRS and CDR2 is YFSETQ. Between the trimmed V and J ends, which lost 4 bases and 0 bases, there was a span of 12 bases. The CDR3 spans 15 residues. The CDR3 is CASSPRVDSTDTQYF. CDR3 coding DNA: TGCGCCAGCAGCCCCCGTGTTGACAGCACAGATACGCAGTATTTT.

V is TRBV5-1 and J is TRBJ2-7, with 11 bases that match TRBD1. J lost 6 bases, V lost 3 bases, and 5 bases had no gene match. The germline CDR1 and CDR2 sequences are SGHRS and YFSETQ. This CDR3 contains 14 residues. CDR3 DNA: TGCGCCAGCAGCTCCGGGACAGGGGGTCTCGAGCAGTACTTC. Translating gives CASSSGTGGLEQYF.

This clonotype has just a few counts. The rearrangement uses TRBV19 and TRBJ1-1, with TRBD1 matching 8 bases. The J segment lost 6 bases and the V segment lost 2 bases, leaving 14 bases of the junction unmatched. The CDR3 length is 17 residues. Germline V gene sequence: CDR1 LNHDA, CDR2 SQIVND (reference sequence). CDR3 loop: CASSIRTGGATAAEAFF. CDR3 nucleotides: TGTGCCAGTAGTATAAGAACAGGGGGTGCGACTGCGGCTGAAGCTTTCTTT.

The chain is built from TRBV7-2 and TRBJ2-7, with 10 positions matching TRBD2. The V gene's germline CDR1 is SGHTA and CDR2 FQGNSA. V was pared by 5 bases and J by 5 bases, with 9 bases of the junction left unmatched. The CDR3 length is 15 residues. The CDR3 nucleotides are TGTGCCAGCAGCGTAACGGGACTAGCGACTGACGAGCAGTACTTC. Its translation: CASSVTGLATDEQYF.

V gene TRBV20-1 combines with J gene TRBJ1-1, with TRBD1 as a possible D gene (5 bases). CDR3 length: 14 residues. Trimming took 1 base from V and 0 from J, leaving 9 bases between them. CDR1 and CDR2 from the germline V gene are DFQATT and SNEGSKA (reference sequence). CDR3 amino acids: CSARGGGMNTEAFF. The CDR3, as DNA: TGCAGTGCTAGAGGGGGGGGAATGAACACTGAAGCTTTCTTT.

This sequence joins TRBV5-1 and TRBJ2-5; tentatively, D is TRBD1 or TRBD2 (5 bases each). Germline CDR1 SGHRS, CDR2 YFSETQ. Trimming cost V 0 bases and J 4 bases, with 19 bases left between them. The CDR3 runs to 17 residues. This CDR3 is CASSLARGGEVLETQYF. The DNA for the CDR3 is TGCGCCAGCAGCTTGGCCCGGGGCGGCGAGGTACTAGAGACCCAGTACTTC.

This chain joins TRBV11-3 and TRBJ2-2; maybe TRBD2 (6 bases). The CDR3 consists of 14 residues. Per the germline V gene, CDR1 is SGHNT and CDR2 is YENEEA. Trimming cost V 5 bases and J 6 bases, with 13 bases left between them. The CDR3 protein is CASSHGSGPGELFF. For the CDR3, the DNA is TGTGCCAGCAGCCACGGTAGCGGACCCGGGGAGCTGTTTTTT.

The J gene is TRBJ1-2, the V gene TRBV29-1, with D tentatively TRBD1 (5 bases). This CDR3 comprises 15 residues. Trimming stripped 2 bases from V and 0 bases from J, with 13 bases between. The germline V gene encodes CDR1 SQVTM and CDR2 ANQGSEA. The CDR3 sequence is CSVERDRTPNYGYTF. For the CDR3, the DNA is TGCAGCGTTGAAAGGGACCGGACCCCTAACTATGGCTACACCTTC.

This clonotype turned up a few times. The gene calls are TRBV5-6 and TRBJ2-5; the match to TRBD1 covers 8 bases. V shed 1 base, J shed 0 bases, and the junction held 5 bases outside the gene matches. The CDR3 runs 16 residues. Per germline, CDR1 SGHDT and CDR2 YYEEEE. CDR3 sequence (DNA): TGTGCCAGCAGCTTGTTCAGGACAGGGAACCAAGAGACCCAGTACTTC. Amino acid sequence: CASSLFRTGNQETQYF.

The V gene is TRBV28, the J gene TRBJ2-1; D gene unclear. CDR1 MDHEN and CDR2 SYDVKM come from the germline V gene. The CDR3 runs to 12 residues. V was cut by 4 bases and J by 7 bases, with 8 bases left in between. CDR3 residues: CASSSNPNEQFF. The CDR3 nucleotides read TGTGCCAGCAGTTCCAACCCTAATGAGCAGTTCTTC.

The chain employs TRBV3-1 and TRBJ2-7; maybe TRBD2 (6 bases). The CDR3 is 15 residues long. Germline CDR1 and CDR2: LGHDT and YNNKEL (reference sequence). The V gene lost 4 bases and the J gene lost 3 bases, with 16 bases spanning the gap. Written as DNA, the CDR3 is TGTGCCAGCAGCCGTGGGACTTTCGGGGGCTACGAGCAGTACTTC. It codes for CASSRGTFGGYEQYF.

This sequence joins TRBV7-2 and TRBJ1-6; D call uncertain. The V end lost 2 bases, the J end lost 8 bases, and 7 bases lay between the germline ends. The germline V gene encodes CDR1 SGHTA and CDR2 FQGNSA. The CDR3 loop spans 13 amino acids. The CDR3 reads CASSLRWDSPLHF. The CDR3 bases are TGTGCCAGCAGCTTAAGGTGGGATTCACCCCTCCACTTT.

This chain uses TRBV5-1 with TRBJ2-1, with no clear D. This CDR3 spans 11 amino acids. Germline V gene data show CDR1 as SGHRS and CDR2 as YFSETQ. The V and J ends lost 3 bases and 10 bases respectively, with 8 bases between them. In DNA, the CDR3 is TGCGCCAGCAGCTACGGAACAGAGCAGTTCTTC. Amino acid sequence: CASSYGTEQFF.

This chain connects TRBV12-3 or TRBV12-4 to TRBJ2-7; 8 bases are a match to TRBD2. Trimming at V came to 4 bases and at J to 4 bases, leaving 9 bases not matched to a gene. The CDR3 has 15 amino acids. CDR3 sequence (DNA): TGTGCCAGCAGTTCTCAAGCGGGAGAGGGTTACGAGCAGTACTTC. As protein: CASSSQAGEGYEQYF.

This clonotype was observed a few times. Written as DNA, the CDR3 is TGTGCCAGCAGACAGACTAGCGGGAGGGAGCAGTACTTC. Amino acid sequence: CASRQTSGREQYF. The chain links TRBV12-3 or TRBV12-4 to TRBJ2-7; 13 positions match TRBD2. This CDR3 contains 13 residues. The V segment lost 6 bases and the J segment 7 bases; nucleotides outside the gene matches: 3.

The chain recombines TRBV29-1 with TRBJ2-3, with TRBD2 identical over 8 bases. Germline V gives CDR1 SQVTM, CDR2 ANQGSEA. The CDR3 has 13 amino acids. Trimming cost V 2 bases and J 6 bases; bases outside gene matches: 4. CDR3 nucleotide sequence: TGCAGCGTTGAATCGGGGGGGGCGGATACGCAGTATTTT. Translating gives CSVESGGADTQYF.

This clonotype has more than one count but fewer than ten. The V call is TRBV4-2, the J call TRBJ2-1; TRBD2 agrees at 11 bases. Trimming cost V 4 bases and J 7 bases; bases outside gene matches: 9. The germline gives CDR1 LGHNA, CDR2 YNFKEQ. This CDR3 is 16 amino acids long. Here the CDR3 DNA reads TGTGCCAGCAGCCTCCCTACTAGCGGGAGCGGAAATGAGCAGTTCTTC. As protein: CASSLPTSGSGNEQFF.